This record looks at one T cell receptor (beta chain) sequence and its context. This clonotype was detected only a few times. This receptor's antigen is unknown. No much larger clonotype is one base removed from it; base qualities were not supplied. The protocol used for the library was PCR. TCRdb names Illumina HiSeq 2500 as the instrument used. TCRdb itself trimmed the public reads at Q25 with fastp, ran MiXCR and retained productive beta chains. All rows with the same CDR3 protein become a single entry with the most common DNA and genes. The sample records over 10,000 distinct CDR3 sequences, around 11% of which are singletons. 26% of the sample is taken by the ten largest. According to the germline V gene (reference sequence), CDR1 reads LNHDA and CDR2 reads SQIVND. V drops 6 bases and J drops 1 base, leaving 10 bases in between. From the cysteine up to the phenylalanine, the CDR3 has a length of 13 residues. Just the 39-base CDR3 DNA is kept, in frame starting at base 1.

These data are taken from a study of CXCR3 chemokines and chemotherapy response in bladder cancer (dated by TCRdb to the early 2020s). General notes on the study: The study set out to examine whether the activity of the CXCR3 chemokine system within tumors predicted response to chemotherapy in human bladder cancer.

Recombination joined TRBV19 with TRBJ2-7; the D gene remains uncertain. The specimen was obtained from a patient whose treatment included neoadjuvant chemotherapy. The TCR was taken from a human donor with bladder cancer that did not respond to neoadjuvant chemotherapy. In nucleotides, the sequence is TGTGCCAGTAGCTCGCAGGTATCCTACGAGCAGTACTTC. Translated, it gives CASSSQVSYEQYF.